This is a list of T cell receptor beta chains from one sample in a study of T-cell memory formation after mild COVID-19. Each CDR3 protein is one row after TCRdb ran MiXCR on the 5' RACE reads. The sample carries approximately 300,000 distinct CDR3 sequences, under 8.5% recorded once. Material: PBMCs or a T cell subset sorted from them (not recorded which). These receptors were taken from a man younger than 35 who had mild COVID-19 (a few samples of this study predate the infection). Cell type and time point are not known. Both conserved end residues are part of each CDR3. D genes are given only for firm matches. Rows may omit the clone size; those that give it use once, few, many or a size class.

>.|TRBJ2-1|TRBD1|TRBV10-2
CASRDRGFYNEQFF
TGCGCCAGCAGGGACAGGGGGTTCTACAATGAGCAGTTCTTC
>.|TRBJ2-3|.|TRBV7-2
CASGASRDTQYF
TGTGCCAGCGGAGCTAGTAGGGATACGCAGTATTTT
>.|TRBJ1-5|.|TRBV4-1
CASSQDRRGETGWFDQPQHF
TGCGCCAGCAGCCAAGATCGGCGAGGGGAAACAGGGTGGTTTGATCAGCCCCAGCATTTT
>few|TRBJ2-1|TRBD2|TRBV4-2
CASSQDEASGGLEQFF
TGTGCCAGCAGCCAAGATGAGGCTAGCGGGGGCCTCGAGCAGTTCTTC
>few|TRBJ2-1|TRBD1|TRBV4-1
CASSPSPQGMIYNEQFF
TGCGCCAGCAGCCCAAGCCCACAGGGGATGATCTACAATGAGCAGTTCTTC
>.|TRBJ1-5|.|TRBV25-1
CASSGRNNQPQHF
TGTGCCAGCAGTGGACGGAATAATCAGCCCCAGCATTTT
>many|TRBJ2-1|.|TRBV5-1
CASSPDYVGGEQFF
TGCGCCAGCAGCCCTGACTACGTGGGCGGTGAGCAGTTCTTC
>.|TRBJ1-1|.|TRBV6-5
CASGNAGWGTEAFF
TGTGCCAGCGGGAATGCGGGGTGGGGGACTGAAGCTTTCTTT
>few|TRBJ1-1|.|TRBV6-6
CASTPSATNTEAFF
TGTGCCAGCACCCCCTCCGCGACGAACACTGAAGCTTTCTTT
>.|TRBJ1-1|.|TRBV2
CASTEDSLNTEAFF
TGTGCCAGCACCGAAGACAGCCTGAACACTGAAGCTTTCTTT
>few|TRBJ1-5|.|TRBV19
CASTPQTGPPGPQHF
TGTGCCAGTACTCCGCAGACCGGGCCCCCAGGGCCCCAGCATTTT
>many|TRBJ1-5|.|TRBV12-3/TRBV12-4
CASTDNPNYQPQHF
TGTGCCAGCACGGACAATCCCAATTATCAGCCCCAGCATTTT
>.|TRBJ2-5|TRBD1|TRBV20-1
CSAYADRGETQYF
TGCAGTGCCTATGCTGACAGGGGGGAGACCCAGTACTTC
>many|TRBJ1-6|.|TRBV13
CASSLRDTNDLDSPLHF
TGTGCCAGCAGCTTAAGGGACACTAACGATCTAGATTCACCCCTCCACTTT
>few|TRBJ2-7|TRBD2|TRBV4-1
CASGGGSAYEQYF
TGCGCCAGCGGGGGGGGGTCAGCCTACGAGCAGTACTTC
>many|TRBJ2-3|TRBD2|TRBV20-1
CSAETTSGGSSTDTQYF
TGCAGTGCCGAAACGACTAGCGGGGGTAGTAGCACAGATACGCAGTATTTT
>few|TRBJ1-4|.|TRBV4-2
CASSQDRRELFF
TGTGCCAGCAGCCAAGATCGGCGTGAACTGTTTTTT
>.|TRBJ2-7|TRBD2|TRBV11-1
CASSPLAGRAYEQYF
TGTGCCAGCAGCCCATTAGCGGGGAGGGCCTACGAGCAGTACTTC
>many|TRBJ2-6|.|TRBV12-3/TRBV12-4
CASSLQSGANVLTF
TGTGCCAGCAGTTTACAGTCTGGGGCCAACGTCCTGACTTTC
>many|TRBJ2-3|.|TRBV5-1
CASSFSGHRRSDTQYF
TGCGCCAGCAGCTTTTCGGGCCATCGGCGATCCGATACGCAGTATTTT
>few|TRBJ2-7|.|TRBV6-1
CASSGPGASYEQYF
TGTGCCAGCAGTGGGCCAGGGGCCTCCTACGAGCAGTACTTC
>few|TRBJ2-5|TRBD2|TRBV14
CASSPPVGTSDTGEETQYF
TGTGCCAGCAGCCCTCCTGTGGGGACTAGCGACACCGGCGAAGAGACCCAGTACTTC
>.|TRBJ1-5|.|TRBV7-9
CASSRRGSNQPQHF
TGTGCCAGCAGCCGACGGGGTAGCAATCAGCCCCAGCATTTT
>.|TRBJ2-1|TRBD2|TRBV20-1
CSARDGSGGSNEQFF
TGCAGTGCTAGAGATGGCAGCGGGGGTTCTAATGAGCAGTTCTTC
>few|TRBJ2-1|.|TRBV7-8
CASSSPTGTGGEQFF
TGTGCCAGCAGCTCCCCCACAGGGACGGGTGGTGAGCAGTTCTTC
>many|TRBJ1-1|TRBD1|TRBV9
CASSPGQTWNTEAFF
TGTGCCAGCAGCCCGGGACAGACTTGGAACACTGAAGCTTTCTTT
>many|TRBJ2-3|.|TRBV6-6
CASCQGGNTDTQYF
TGTGCCAGCTGCCAGGGGGGAAACACAGATACGCAGTATTTT
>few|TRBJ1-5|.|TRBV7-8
CASSLAHNQPQHF
TGTGCCAGCAGCTTAGCTCACAATCAGCCCCAGCATTTT
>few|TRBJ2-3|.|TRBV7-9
CASSLDAEGDTQYF
TGTGCCAGCAGCTTGGACGCCGAGGGAGATACGCAGTATTTT
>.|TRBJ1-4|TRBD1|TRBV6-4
CASTYRDSATNEKLFF
TGTGCCAGCACTTACCGGGACAGTGCAACTAATGAAAAACTGTTTTTT
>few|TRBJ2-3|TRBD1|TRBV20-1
CSARAPGQGSDTQYF
TGCAGTGCTAGAGCTCCGGGACAGGGCTCCGATACGCAGTATTTT